One sample yielded the 22 T cell receptor beta chains listed below, sequenced in a study of identical twins (TCRdb year 2016). Library generation was performed with 5' RACE. The listed sequencing device is Illumina HiSeq 2000. In-frame beta chains were kept once TCRdb had trimmed the public reads at Q25 with fastp and called clones with MiXCR. Identical CDR3 protein sequences are pooled into one entry, listed with their most common genes and DNA. Here the sample has 250,000 or so distinct CDR3 sequences; 7% occur a single time. The top ten clones comprise approximately 3.7% of the sample. These records were also assigned to another study, of yellow fever vaccine responses in identical twins.

The sample taken for sequencing was memory (CD45RO+) T cells sorted from blood. What this sample's cell subset or site label stands for: CD45RO+ enriched T cells. The source of these receptors is a woman aged 18-29 years in good health.

In its sample, this clonotype was seen many times. The DNA of the CDR3 is TGTGCCAGCAGCCAAGCCACCGGGACCCCGTCCTACGAGCAGTACTTC. Residues: CASSQATGTPSYEQYF. This rearrangement joins TRBV4-2 to TRBJ2-7; either TRBD1 or TRBD2 may supply D (5 bases each). This CDR3 has 16 amino acids. Germline CDR1 reads LGHNA; CDR2 reads YNFKEQ. Trimming removed 1 base from V and 1 base from J, with 14 bases in between.

The chain links TRBV6-5 to TRBJ2-1; D may be TRBD1 (6 bases). Trimming shortened V by 2 bases and J by 12 bases, and 8 bases separated the two germline ends. This CDR3 has 11 residues. CDR1 MNHEY and CDR2 SVGAGI come from the germline V gene. CDR3 sequence reads: CASSYQGGQFF. CDR3 DNA: TGTGCCAGCAGTTACCAAGGGGGGCAGTTCTTC.

The gene calls are TRBV7-7 and TRBJ2-5, with TRBD1 matching 8 bases. The CDR3 sequence is 14 residues long. The V and J ends lost 5 bases and 5 bases, in that order; junction bases with no gene match: 7. CDR1 SSHAT and CDR2 FNYEAQ come from the germline V gene (reference sequence). CDR3 coding DNA: TGTGCCAGCAGCGCCGTCAGGGGGCTGGAGACCCAGTACTTC. Encoded protein: CASSAVRGLETQYF.

This clonotype was seen at least ten times. V is TRBV28 and J is TRBJ2-5, with D perhaps matching TRBD2 (6 bases). The V and J ends lost 6 bases and 3 bases respectively, with 23 bases between them. Germline values: CDR1 MDHEN, CDR2 SYDVKM. The CDR3 length is 17 residues. CDR3 loop: CASSGTYSGIREETQYF. The DNA of the CDR3 is TGTGCCAGCAGCGGAACCTATAGCGGAATAAGGGAAGAGACCCAGTACTTC.

This clonotype was counted a few times. The gene calls are TRBV10-3 and TRBJ2-3, with 13 bases that match TRBD2. V lost 6 bases and J lost 2; bases outside the gene matches: 5. This CDR3 is built from 16 residues. CDR1 and CDR2 (germline): ENHRY, SYGVKD. DNA for the CDR3: TGTGCCATCAGACTAGCGGGAGGGTACTCCACAGATACGCAGTATTTT. Amino acid sequence: CAIRLAGGYSTDTQYF.

There are many counts of this clonotype. The V and J genes are TRBV5-1 and TRBJ2-5; D not certain. V shed 0 bases and J shed 0 bases, with 6 bases lying between them. The CDR3 contains 14 residues. The germline CDR1 and CDR2 sequences are SGHRS and YFSETQ. The CDR3 nucleotides read TGCGCCAGCAGCTTGGTAGGGTACCAAGAGACCCAGTACTTC. Amino acids: CASSLVGYQETQYF.

This clonotype has a handful of counts. CDR3 sequence reads: CASSTSGGATDTQYF. Written as DNA, the CDR3 is TGTGCCAGCAGTACTAGCGGGGGGGCCACAGATACGCAGTATTTT. This chain links TRBV6-4 with TRBJ2-3; 13 nucleotides agree with TRBD2. Germline V gene sequence: CDR1 MRHNA, CDR2 SNTAGT. V gave up 5 bases and J gave up 2 bases; unmatched junction bases: 1. The CDR3 consists of 15 residues.

The chain is built from TRBV10-3 and TRBJ2-7; tentatively, D is TRBD2 (6 bases). From germline, CDR1 is ENHRY and CDR2 SYGVKD. This CDR3 region has 14 residues. The V end lost 0 bases, the J end lost 7 bases, and 13 bases lay between the germline ends. CDR3 sequence: CAISESRDSTEQYF. CDR3 bases: TGTGCCATCAGTGAGTCGAGGGACTCAACGGAGCAGTACTTC.

This clonotype was detected only a few times. V is TRBV20-1 and J is TRBJ2-1; D tentatively reads TRBD1 or TRBD2 (6 bases each). The V end lost 3 bases, the J end lost 3 bases, and 27 bases lay between the germline ends. This CDR3 has 19 residues. Germline V gene sequence: CDR1 DFQATT, CDR2 SNEGSKA (reference sequence). CDR3 amino acids: CSASPNALSSAGHYNEQFF. CDR3 sequence (DNA): TGCAGTGCTAGCCCTAACGCCCTGTCGTCGGCGGGACACTACAATGAGCAGTTCTTC.

This clonotype was observed at least ten times. DNA for the CDR3: TGCAGCGTTGTACCCTGGGCCCAAGAGACCCAGTACTTC. It translates to CSVVPWAQETQYF. This sequence joins TRBV29-1 and TRBJ2-5; D gene unclear. CDR1 and CDR2 from the germline V gene are SQVTM and ANQGSEA. V lost 4 bases, J lost 1 base, and 10 bases lay in between. This CDR3 has 13 residues.

This clonotype was seen ten or more times. This chain joins TRBV12-3 or TRBV12-4 and TRBJ2-5; D call uncertain. Trimming took 5 bases from V and 4 from J, leaving 5 bases between them. The CDR3 is 11 amino acids. CDR3 amino acids: CASSARETQYF. The CDR3 DNA reads as TGTGCCAGCAGTGCTAGAGAGACCCAGTACTTC.

This clonotype was seen ten or more times. This sequence joins TRBV12-3 or TRBV12-4 and TRBJ2-7, with a weak D call TRBD1 (6 bases). V gave up 2 bases and J gave up 2 bases, with 13 bases separating them. This CDR3 has 15 residues. CDR3 amino acids: CASSLPTGNTYEQYF. The CDR3 DNA reads as TGTGCCAGCAGTTTACCGACAGGAAACACCTACGAGCAGTACTTC.

A few counts support this clonotype. The chain is built from TRBV4-1 and TRBJ2-2; 7 bases agree with TRBD2. CDR1 and CDR2 (germline): MGHRA, YSYEKL. Trimming cost V 5 bases and J 2 bases; bases outside gene matches: 23. The CDR3 totals 21 residues. Written as DNA, the CDR3 is TGCGCCAGCAGCGTCAGAACGGTCGGTCGTCCCCGGGAGGACAACACCGGGGAGCTGTTTTTT. It encodes CASSVRTVGRPREDNTGELFF.

This clonotype came up many times. The rearrangement uses TRBV20-1 and TRBJ1-1; a possible D gene is TRBD1 (5 bases). Trimming left V 0 bases short and J 6 bases short, with 11 bases between. There are 13 residues in the CDR3. Germline assignment: CDR1 DFQATT and CDR2 SNEGSKA (reference sequence). The DNA for the CDR3 is TGCAGTGCTAGAGAGGGGGGGATCCCTGAAGCTTTCTTT. Translation gives CSAREGGIPEAFF.

This clonotype has only a few counts. J is TRBJ2-6 and V is TRBV3-1; D is perhaps TRBD1 (5 bases). The germline V gene has CDR1 LGHDT and CDR2 YNNKEL (reference sequence). The length of the CDR3 is 15 residues. The germline V and J ends were trimmed by 7 bases and 0 bases, with 10 bases remaining between them. The CDR3 DNA reads as TGTGCCAGCACAAGACAGCTCTCTGGGGCCAACGTCCTGACTTTC. It translates to CASTRQLSGANVLTF.

On this clonotype: The germline gene is not matched at one end of the junction; a read error may be the cause. The chain links TRBV3-1 to TRBJ2-2, with TRBD2 matching 7 bases. The CDR3 contains 20 residues. Germline V CDR1 and CDR2: LGHDT, YNNKEL (reference sequence). CDR3 sequence reads: CACSQAGSAGTRSRTGELFF. In DNA, the CDR3 is TGTGCCTGCAGCCAAGCCGGATCAGCGGGGACCCGCTCCCGCACCGGGGAGCTGTTTTTT.

This clonotype was seen at least ten times. The CDR3 loop reads CASSPDRANTEAFF. The CDR3, as DNA: TGTGCCAGCAGCCCCGATAGGGCGAACACTGAAGCTTTCTTT. This chain uses TRBV11-2 with TRBJ1-1; D call uncertain. CDR3 length: 14 residues. V gave up 5 bases and J gave up 1 base, with 11 bases separating them. Germline CDR1 SGHAT, CDR2 FQNNGV.

A few counts support this clonotype. The rearrangement links TRBV7-9 to TRBJ2-3; a possible D gene is TRBD2 (5 bases). The CDR3 is 15 residues long. The ends were cut back, 4 bases at V and 2 bases at J, with 13 bases in the middle. CDR1 is SEHNR, CDR2 FQNEAQ, per germline (reference sequence). CDR3 sequence (DNA): TGTGCCAGCAGCTCCTCCGGCGGGTACACAGATACGCAGTATTTT. Translated: CASSSSGGYTDTQYF.

The chain recombines TRBV2 with TRBJ2-1; 7 bases fit TRBD2. Germline CDR1 is SNHLY and CDR2 is FYNNEI. The CDR3 has 16 amino acids. V shed 0 bases and J 12 bases; nucleotides not matched to a gene: 14. CDR3 sequence (DNA): TGTGCCAGCAGTGAAGCGGGCGGGAGTGGTCTGACGCGGCAGTTCTTC. Amino acids: CASSEAGGSGLTRQFF.

The chain joins TRBV3-1 to TRBJ2-7; 7 bases line up with TRBD2. In germline, CDR1 is LGHDT, CDR2 YNNKEL (reference sequence). The CDR3 length is 14 residues. The ends lost 4 bases at V and 3 bases at J; junction bases unmatched: 6. The CDR3 DNA sequence: TGTGCCAGCAGCCGGCTGGGCGGGGGCTACGAGCAGTACTTC. Amino acid sequence: CASSRLGGGYEQYF.

In its sample, this clonotype was seen a few times. The chain links TRBV6-6 to TRBJ2-6; D call uncertain. The germline V and J ends were trimmed by 8 bases and 2 bases, with 4 bases remaining between them. The CDR3 covers 12 residues. Germline loops: CDR1 MNHNY, CDR2 SVGAGI (reference sequence). The CDR3 is CASRTGANVLTF. The CDR3, as DNA: TGTGCCAGCCGGACTGGGGCCAACGTCCTGACTTTC.

This clonotype was seen more than once but under ten times. This sequence joins TRBV11-3 and TRBJ2-1, with unresolved D. Trimming left V 2 bases short and J 2 bases short, with 7 bases between. This CDR3 comprises 14 residues. Germline CDR1 is SGHNT and CDR2 is YENEEA. CDR3 DNA sequence: TGTGCCAGCAGCTTAACGATGCCCTACAATGAGCAGTTCTTC. It is translated as CASSLTMPYNEQFF.